One TCR beta chain is described in this entry. CDR3 length: 14 residues. The ends were cut back, 2 bases at V and 3 bases at J, with 10 bases in the middle. CDR1 SGHTA and CDR2 FQGTGA come from the germline V gene. TCRdb keeps only in-frame clones here, not all; method: immunoSEQ multiplex PCR. Here the sample spans 300,000 to 400,000 clones, around 87% being singletons. These data come from a study of blood T cell repertoires in COVID-19. Study context: Samples representing acute and convalescent COVID-19 were sourced from the United States, Italy and Spain. T cells, B-cell-depleted T cells, or PBMCs supplied cDNA or gDNA.

The chain links TRBV7-3 to TRBJ2-5, with D perhaps matching TRBD1 (5 bases). Sequencing was done on a sample of peripheral blood. This receptor was obtained from a woman aged 55-70 years with COVID-19, enrolled during active disease. CDR3 DNA sequence: TGTGCCAGCAGCTTAGGGGCAAATGAAGAGACCCAGTACTTC. Translating it yields CASSLGANEETQYF. Using reference TRBV7-3 and TRBJ2-5 for the parts outside the CDR3, the full variable domain is GAGVSQTPSNKVTEKGKYVELRCDPISGHTALYWYRQSLGQGPEFLIYFQGTGAADDSGLPNDRFFAVRPEGSVSTLKIQRTERGDSAVYLCASSLGANEETQYFGPGTRLLVL.